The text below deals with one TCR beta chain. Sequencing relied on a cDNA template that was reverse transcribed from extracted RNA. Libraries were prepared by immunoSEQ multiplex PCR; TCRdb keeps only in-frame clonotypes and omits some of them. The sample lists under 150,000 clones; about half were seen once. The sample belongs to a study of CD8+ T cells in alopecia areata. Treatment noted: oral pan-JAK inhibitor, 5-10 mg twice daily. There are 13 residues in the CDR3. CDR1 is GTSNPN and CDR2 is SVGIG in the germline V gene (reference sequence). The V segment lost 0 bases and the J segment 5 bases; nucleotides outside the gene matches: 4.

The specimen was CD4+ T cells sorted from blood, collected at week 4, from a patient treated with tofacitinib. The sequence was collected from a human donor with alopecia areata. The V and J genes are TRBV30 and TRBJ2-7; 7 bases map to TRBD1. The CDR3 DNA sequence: TGTGCCTGGAGTGTAAAGGGGGCGAACGAGCAGTACTTC. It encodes CAWSVKGANEQYF.